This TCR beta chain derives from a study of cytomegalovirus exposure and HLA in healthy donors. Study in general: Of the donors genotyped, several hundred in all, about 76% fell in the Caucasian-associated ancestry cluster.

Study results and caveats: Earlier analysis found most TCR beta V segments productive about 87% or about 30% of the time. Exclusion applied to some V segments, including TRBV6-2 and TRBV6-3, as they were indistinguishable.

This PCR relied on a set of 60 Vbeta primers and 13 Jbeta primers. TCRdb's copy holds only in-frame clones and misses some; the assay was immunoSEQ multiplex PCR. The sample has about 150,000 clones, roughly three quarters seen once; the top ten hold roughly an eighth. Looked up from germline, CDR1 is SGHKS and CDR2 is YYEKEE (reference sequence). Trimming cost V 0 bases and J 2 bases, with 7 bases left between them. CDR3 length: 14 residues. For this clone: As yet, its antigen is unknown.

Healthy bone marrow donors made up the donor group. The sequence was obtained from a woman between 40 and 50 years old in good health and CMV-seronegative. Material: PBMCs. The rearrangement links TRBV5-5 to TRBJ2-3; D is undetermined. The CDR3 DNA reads TGTGCCAGCAGCTTGGGCCAGTACACAGATACGCAGTATTTT. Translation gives CASSLGQYTDTQYF. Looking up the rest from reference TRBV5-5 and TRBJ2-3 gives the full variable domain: DAGVTQSPTHLIKTRGQQVTLRCSPISGHKSVSWYQQVLGQGPQFIFQYYEKEERGRGNFPDRFSARQFPNYSSELNVNALLLGDSALYLCASSLGQYTDTQYFGPGTRLTVL.